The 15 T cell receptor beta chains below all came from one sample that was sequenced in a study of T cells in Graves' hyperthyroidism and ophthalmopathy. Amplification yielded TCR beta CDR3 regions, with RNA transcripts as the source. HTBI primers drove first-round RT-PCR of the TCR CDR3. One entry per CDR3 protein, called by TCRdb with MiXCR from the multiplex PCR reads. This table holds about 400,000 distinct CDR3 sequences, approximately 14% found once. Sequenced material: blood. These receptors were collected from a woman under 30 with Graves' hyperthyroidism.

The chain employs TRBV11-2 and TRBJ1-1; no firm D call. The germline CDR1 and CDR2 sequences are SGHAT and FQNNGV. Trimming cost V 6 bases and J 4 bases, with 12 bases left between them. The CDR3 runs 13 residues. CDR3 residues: CASRPPGSTEAFF. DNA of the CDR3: TGTGCCAGCAGACCTCCGGGGAGCACTGAAGCTTTCTTT.

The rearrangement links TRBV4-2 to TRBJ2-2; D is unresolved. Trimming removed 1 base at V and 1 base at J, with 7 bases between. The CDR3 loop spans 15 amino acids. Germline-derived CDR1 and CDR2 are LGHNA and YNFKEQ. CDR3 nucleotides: TGTGCCAGCAGCCAAGCGGACCAGAACACCGGGGAGCTGTTTTTT. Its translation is CASSQADQNTGELFF.

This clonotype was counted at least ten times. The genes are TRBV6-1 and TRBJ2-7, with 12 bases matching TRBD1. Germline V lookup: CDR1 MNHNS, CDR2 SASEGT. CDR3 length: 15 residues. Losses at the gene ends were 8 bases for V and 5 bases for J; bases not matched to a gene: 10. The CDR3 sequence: CASGPTGTGGDEQYF. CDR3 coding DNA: TGTGCCAGCGGCCCTACCGGGACAGGGGGCGACGAGCAGTACTTC.

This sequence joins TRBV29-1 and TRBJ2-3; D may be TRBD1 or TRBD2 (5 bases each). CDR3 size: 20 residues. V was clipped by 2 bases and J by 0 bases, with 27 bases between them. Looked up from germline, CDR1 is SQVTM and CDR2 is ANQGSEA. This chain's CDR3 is CSVESTDWETGTASTDTQYF. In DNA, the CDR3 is TGCAGCGTTGAAAGTACGGATTGGGAGACCGGGACGGCTAGCACAGATACGCAGTATTTT.

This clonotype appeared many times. CDR3 coding DNA: TGTGCCACCCGTCGGAGGTGGCCCGACTACGAGCAGTACTTC. Its protein is CATRRRWPDYEQYF. The chain couples TRBV27 to TRBJ2-7, with D possibly being TRBD2 (5 bases). Germline-derived CDR1 and CDR2 are MNHEY and SMNVEV (reference sequence). The CDR3 contains 14 residues. Trimming pared 10 bases from V and 3 bases from J, leaving 19 bases between.

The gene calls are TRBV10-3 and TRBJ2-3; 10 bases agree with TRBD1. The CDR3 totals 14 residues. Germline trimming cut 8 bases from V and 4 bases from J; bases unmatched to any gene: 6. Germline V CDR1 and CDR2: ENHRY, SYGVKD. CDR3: CAIRTGGSADTQYF. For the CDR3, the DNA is TGTGCCATCCGGACAGGGGGGAGCGCAGATACGCAGTATTTT.

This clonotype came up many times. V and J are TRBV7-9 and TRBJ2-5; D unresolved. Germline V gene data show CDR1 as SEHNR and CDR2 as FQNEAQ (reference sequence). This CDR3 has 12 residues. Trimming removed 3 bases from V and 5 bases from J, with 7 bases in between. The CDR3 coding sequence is TGTGCCAGCAGCTTTATGTCGGAGACCCAGTACTTC. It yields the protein CASSFMSETQYF.

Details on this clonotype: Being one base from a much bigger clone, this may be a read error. For the CDR3, the DNA is TGTGCCATACGGGCCACAGGGTTTAATGAGCAGTACTTC. The encoded protein is CAIRATGFNEQYF. The chain recombines TRBV6-1 with TRBJ2-1, with TRBD1 as a possible D gene (6 bases). The J call is in doubt because the DNA end fits TRBJ2-7 better. The CDR3 covers 13 residues. Germline values: CDR1 MNHNS, CDR2 SASEGT.

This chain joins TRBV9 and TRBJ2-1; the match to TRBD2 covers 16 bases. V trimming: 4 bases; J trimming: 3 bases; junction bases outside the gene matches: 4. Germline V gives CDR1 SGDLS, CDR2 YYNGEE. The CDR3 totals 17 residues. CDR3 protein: CASSIGTSGRGYNEQFF. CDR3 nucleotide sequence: TGTGCCAGCAGCATAGGGACTAGCGGGAGGGGCTACAATGAGCAGTTCTTC.

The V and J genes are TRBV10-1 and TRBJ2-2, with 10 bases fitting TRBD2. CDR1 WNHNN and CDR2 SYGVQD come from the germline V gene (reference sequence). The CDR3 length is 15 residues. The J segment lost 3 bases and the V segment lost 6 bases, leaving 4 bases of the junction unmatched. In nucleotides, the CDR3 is TGCGCCAGCAGCCAGAGCGGGAGGGACACCGGGGAGCTGTTTTTT. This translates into CASSQSGRDTGELFF.

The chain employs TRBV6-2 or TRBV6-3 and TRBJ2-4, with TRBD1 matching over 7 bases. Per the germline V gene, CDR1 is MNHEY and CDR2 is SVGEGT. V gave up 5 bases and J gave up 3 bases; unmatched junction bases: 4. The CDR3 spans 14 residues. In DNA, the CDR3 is TGTGCCAGCAGTCTAGACAGGGTCAAAAACATTCAGTACTTC. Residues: CASSLDRVKNIQYF.

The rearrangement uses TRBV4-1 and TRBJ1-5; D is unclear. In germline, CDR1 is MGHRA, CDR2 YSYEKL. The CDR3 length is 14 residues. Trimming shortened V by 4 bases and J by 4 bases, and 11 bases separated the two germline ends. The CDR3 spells CASSPSSGNQPQHF. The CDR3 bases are TGCGCCAGCAGCCCAAGCTCGGGAAATCAGCCCCAGCATTTT.

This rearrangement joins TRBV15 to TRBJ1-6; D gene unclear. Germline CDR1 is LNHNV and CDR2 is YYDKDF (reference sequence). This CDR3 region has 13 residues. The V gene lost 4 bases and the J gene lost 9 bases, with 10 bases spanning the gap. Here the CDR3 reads CATSKGLVSPLHF. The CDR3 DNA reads TGTGCCACCAGCAAAGGGCTCGTTTCACCCCTCCACTTT.

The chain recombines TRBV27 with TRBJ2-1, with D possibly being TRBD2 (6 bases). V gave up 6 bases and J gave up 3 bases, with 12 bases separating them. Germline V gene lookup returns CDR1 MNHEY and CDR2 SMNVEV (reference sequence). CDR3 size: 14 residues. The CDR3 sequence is CASRTGTFYNEQFF. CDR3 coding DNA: TGTGCCAGCAGGACCGGGACTTTCTACAATGAGCAGTTCTTC.

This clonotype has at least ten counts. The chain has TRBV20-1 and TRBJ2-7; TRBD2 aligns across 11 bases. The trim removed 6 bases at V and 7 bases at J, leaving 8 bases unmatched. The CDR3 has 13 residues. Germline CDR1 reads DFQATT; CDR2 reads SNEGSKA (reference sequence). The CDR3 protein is CSALAGGLREQYF. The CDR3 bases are TGCAGTGCCCTAGCGGGGGGATTAAGGGAGCAGTACTTC.